This TCR beta chain stems from a study of cytomegalovirus exposure and HLA in healthy donors. Details on this clone: Antigen: not known.

The study, taken as a whole, reports: With further analysis later on, most CMV-associated TCR beta chains appeared HLA-restricted. In a later analysis, a missense DCLRE1C variant was linked to TCR beta V- and J-gene trimming.

V lost 3 bases to trimming and J lost 6 bases; unmatched junction nucleotides: 3. The CDR3 runs to 13 residues. Looked up from germline, CDR1 is LGHNA and CDR2 is YSLEER. This PCR relied on a set of 60 Vbeta primers and 13 Jbeta primers. TCRdb keeps only in-frame clones here, not all; method: immunoSEQ multiplex PCR. The top ten clones hold less than 7% of a sample with around 200,000 clones, roughly 80% of them seen once. This sequence originates from a man between 35 and 55 years old in good health and CMV-seropositive. Sequencing input: PBMCs. The chain carries TRBV4-3 and TRBJ2-7; 9 bases match TRBD1. The CDR3 sequence: CASSQGQGGEQYF. The CDR3 DNA is TGCGCCAGCAGCCAGGGACAGGGTGGCGAGCAGTACTTC.